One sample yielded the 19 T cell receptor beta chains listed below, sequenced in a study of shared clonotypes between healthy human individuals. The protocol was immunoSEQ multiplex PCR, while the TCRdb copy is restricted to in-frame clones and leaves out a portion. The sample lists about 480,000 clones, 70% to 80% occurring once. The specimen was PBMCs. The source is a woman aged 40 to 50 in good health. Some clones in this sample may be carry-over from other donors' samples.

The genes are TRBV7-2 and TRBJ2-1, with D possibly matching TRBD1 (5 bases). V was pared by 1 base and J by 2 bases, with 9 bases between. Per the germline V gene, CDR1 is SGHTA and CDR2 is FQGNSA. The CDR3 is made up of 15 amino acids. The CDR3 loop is CASSLVAGPYNEQFF. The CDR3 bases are TGTGCCAGCAGCTTAGTGGCAGGGCCCTACAATGAGCAGTTCTTC.

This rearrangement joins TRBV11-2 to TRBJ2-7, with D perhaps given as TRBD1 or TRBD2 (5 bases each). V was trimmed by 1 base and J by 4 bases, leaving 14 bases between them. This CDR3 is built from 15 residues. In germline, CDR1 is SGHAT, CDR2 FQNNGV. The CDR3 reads CASSLGPGPNYEQYF. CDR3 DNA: TGTGCCAGCAGCTTAGGGCCGGGGCCCAATTACGAGCAGTACTTC.

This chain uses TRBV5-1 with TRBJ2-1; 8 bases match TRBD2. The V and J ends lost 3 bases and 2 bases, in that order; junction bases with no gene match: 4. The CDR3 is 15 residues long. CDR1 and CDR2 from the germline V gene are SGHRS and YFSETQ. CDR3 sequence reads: CASSSIAGTYNEQFF. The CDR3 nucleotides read TGCGCCAGCAGCTCGATAGCGGGAACCTACAATGAGCAGTTCTTC.

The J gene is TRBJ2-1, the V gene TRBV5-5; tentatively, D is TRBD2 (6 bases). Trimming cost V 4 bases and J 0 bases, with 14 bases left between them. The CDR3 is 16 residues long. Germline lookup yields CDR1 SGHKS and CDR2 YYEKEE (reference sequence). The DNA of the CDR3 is TGTGCCAGCAGCAAAACCACTAGCCCCTCCTACAATGAGCAGTTCTTC. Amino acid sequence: CASSKTTSPSYNEQFF.

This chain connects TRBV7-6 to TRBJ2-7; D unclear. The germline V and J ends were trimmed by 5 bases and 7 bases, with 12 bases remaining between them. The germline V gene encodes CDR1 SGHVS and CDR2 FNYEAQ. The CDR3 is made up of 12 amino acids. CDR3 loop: CASSAALGEQYF. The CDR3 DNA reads TGTGCCAGCAGCGCCGCTTTGGGGGAGCAGTACTTC.

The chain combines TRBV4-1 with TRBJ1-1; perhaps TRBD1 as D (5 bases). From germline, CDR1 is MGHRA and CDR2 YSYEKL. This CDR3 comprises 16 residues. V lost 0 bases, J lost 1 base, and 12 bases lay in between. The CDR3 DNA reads TGCGCCAGCAGCCAAGACTGGGGAGGGACGAACACTGAAGCTTTCTTT. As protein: CASSQDWGGTNTEAFF.

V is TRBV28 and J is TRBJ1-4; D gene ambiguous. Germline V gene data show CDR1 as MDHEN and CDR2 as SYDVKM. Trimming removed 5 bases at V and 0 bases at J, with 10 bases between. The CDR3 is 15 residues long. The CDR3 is CASSRRDATNEKLFF. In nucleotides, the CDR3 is TGTGCCAGCAGTCGCCGGGATGCAACTAATGAAAAACTGTTTTTT.

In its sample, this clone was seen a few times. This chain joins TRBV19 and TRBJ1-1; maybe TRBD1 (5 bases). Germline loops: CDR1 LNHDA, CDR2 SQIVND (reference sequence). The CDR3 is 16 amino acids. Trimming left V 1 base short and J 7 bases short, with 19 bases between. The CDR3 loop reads CASSIGFGGEAGEAFF. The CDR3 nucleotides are TGTGCCAGTAGTATAGGGTTTGGGGGAGAGGCTGGTGAAGCTTTCTTT.

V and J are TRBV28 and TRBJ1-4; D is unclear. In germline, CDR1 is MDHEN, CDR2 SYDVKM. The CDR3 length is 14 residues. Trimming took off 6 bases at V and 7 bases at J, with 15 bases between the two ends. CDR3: CASRDRWLVEKLFF. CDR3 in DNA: TGTGCCAGCAGGGATAGGTGGTTAGTTGAAAAACTGTTTTTT.

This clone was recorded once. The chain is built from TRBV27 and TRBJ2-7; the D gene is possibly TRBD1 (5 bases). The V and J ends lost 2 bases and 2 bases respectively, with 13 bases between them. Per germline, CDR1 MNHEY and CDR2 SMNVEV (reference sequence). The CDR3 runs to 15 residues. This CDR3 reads CASSLRWQGPYEQYF. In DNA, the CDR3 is TGTGCCAGCAGTTTACGTTGGCAGGGCCCCTACGAGCAGTACTTC.

The CDR3 coding sequence is TGTGCCAGCAGCTTTTCGGGACTAGCGAGCGAGCAGTACTTC. Translating gives CASSFSGLASEQYF. The genes are TRBV5-4 and TRBJ2-7, with 10 bases fitting TRBD2. The trim removed 2 bases at V and 6 bases at J, leaving 5 bases unmatched. Germline CDR1 and CDR2: SGHNT and YYREEE (reference sequence). This CDR3 is built from 14 residues.

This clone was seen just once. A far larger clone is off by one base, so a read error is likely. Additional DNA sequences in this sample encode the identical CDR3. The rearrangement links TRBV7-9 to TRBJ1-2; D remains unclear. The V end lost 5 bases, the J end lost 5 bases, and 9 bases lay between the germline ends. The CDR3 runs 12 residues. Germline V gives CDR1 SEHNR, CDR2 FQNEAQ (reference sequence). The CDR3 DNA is TGTGCCAGCAGCAAAACAGATTATGGCTACACCTTC. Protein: CASSKTDYGYTF.

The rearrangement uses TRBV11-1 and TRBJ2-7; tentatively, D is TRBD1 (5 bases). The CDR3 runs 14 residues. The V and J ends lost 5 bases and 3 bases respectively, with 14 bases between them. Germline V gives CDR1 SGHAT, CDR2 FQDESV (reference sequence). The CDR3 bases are TGTGCCAGCAGCCAAGTGACAGTATACTACGAGCAGTACTTC. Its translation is CASSQVTVYYEQYF.

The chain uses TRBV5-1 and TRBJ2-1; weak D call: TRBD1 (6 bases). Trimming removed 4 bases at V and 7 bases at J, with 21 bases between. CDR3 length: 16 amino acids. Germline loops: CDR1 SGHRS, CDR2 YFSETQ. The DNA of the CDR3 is TGCGCCAGCAGCCCCGGCCCGGACAGCCACCGGAATGAGCAGTTCTTC. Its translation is CASSPGPDSHRNEQFF.

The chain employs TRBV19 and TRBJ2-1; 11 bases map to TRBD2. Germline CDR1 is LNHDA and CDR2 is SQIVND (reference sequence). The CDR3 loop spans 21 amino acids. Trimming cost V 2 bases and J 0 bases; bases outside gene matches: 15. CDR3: CASSIWSRLAGGNPSYNEQFF. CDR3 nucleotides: TGTGCCAGTAGTATATGGTCCCGGTTAGCGGGAGGGAATCCCTCCTACAATGAGCAGTTCTTC.

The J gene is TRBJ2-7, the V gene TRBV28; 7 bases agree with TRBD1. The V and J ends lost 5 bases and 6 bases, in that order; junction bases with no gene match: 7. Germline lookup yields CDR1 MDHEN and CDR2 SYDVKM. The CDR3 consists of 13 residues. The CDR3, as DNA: TGTGCCAGCAGTCAATCGACAGGGATCGAGCAGTACTTC. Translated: CASSQSTGIEQYF. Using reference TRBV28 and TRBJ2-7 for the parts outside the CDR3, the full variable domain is DVKVTQSSRYLVKRTGEKVFLECVQDMDHENMFWYRQDPGLGLRLIYFSYDVKMKEKGDIPEGYSVSREKKERFSLILESASTNQTSMYLCASSQSTGIEQYFGPGTRLTVT.

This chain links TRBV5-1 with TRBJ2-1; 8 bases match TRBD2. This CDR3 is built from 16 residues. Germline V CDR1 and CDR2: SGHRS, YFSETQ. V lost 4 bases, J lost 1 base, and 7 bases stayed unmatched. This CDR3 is CASSVLAGDSYNEQFF. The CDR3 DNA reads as TGCGCCAGCAGCGTTCTAGCGGGCGATTCCTACAATGAGCAGTTCTTC.

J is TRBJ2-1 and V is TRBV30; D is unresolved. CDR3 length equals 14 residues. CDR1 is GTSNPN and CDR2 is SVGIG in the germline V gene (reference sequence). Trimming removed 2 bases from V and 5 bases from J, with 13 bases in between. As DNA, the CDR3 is TGTGCCTGGAGTTCGCTCGCCGCCGACAATGAGCAGTTCTTC. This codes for CAWSSLAADNEQFF.

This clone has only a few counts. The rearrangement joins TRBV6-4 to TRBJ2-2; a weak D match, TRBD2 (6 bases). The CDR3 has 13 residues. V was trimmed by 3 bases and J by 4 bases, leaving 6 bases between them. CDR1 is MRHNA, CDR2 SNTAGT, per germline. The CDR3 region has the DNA TGTGCCAGCAGTGAGGAGGGCACCGGGGAGCTGTTTTTT. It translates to CASSEEGTGELFF.